These T cell receptor beta chains were read from a single sample in a study of blood T cell repertoires in COVID-19. Sequenced by immunoSEQ multiplex PCR; TCRdb stores in-frame clones only, minus some. Seen here are 70,000 to 100,000 clones, around 82% observed once, and the top ten hold about 7%. What was sequenced was peripheral blood. These receptors were obtained from a man aged 50-59 years with active or convalescent COVID-19. Each CDR3 is given with its conserved first and last residue. The order of the fields is V gene, D gene, clone size, J gene, CDR3 protein, CDR3 DNA. A D gene is named only where the DNA matches it firmly. The listing skips clone size in some rows; elsewhere it reads once, few, many or a size class.

v_call: TRBV7-8
d_call: TRBD1
clone_size: -
j_call: TRBJ2-3
cdr3_aa: CASSVGQGTDTQYF
cdr3_nt: TGTGCCAGCAGCGTGGGACAGGGCACAGATACGCAGTATTTT

v_call: TRBV10-3
d_call: TRBD1
clone_size: -
j_call: TRBJ1-2
cdr3_aa: CAIVGGTGSLRGYTF
cdr3_nt: TGTGCCATCGTTGGTGGGACAGGATCCCTCCGTGGCTACACCTTC

v_call: TRBV18
d_call: TRBD1
clone_size: -
j_call: TRBJ1-1
cdr3_aa: CASSQGQGRDTEAFF
cdr3_nt: TGTGCCAGCTCACAAGGACAGGGGAGAGACACTGAAGCTTTCTTT

v_call: TRBV6-4
d_call: TRBD1
clone_size: -
j_call: TRBJ1-6
cdr3_aa: CASTTGQGNSPLHF
cdr3_nt: TGTGCCAGCACAACGGGACAGGGCAATTCACCCCTCCACTTT

v_call: TRBV19
d_call: -
clone_size: -
j_call: TRBJ2-3
cdr3_aa: CASSIGAQSTDTQYF
cdr3_nt: TGTGCCAGTAGTATAGGGGCCCAAAGCACAGATACGCAGTATTTT

v_call: TRBV5-4
d_call: -
clone_size: -
j_call: TRBJ1-2
cdr3_aa: CASSLQGKGAGYTF
cdr3_nt: TGTGCCAGCAGCTTGCAAGGGAAGGGAGCAGGCTACACCTTC

v_call: TRBV6-5
d_call: -
clone_size: -
j_call: TRBJ1-2
cdr3_aa: CASSTRQSNYGYTF
cdr3_nt: TGTGCCAGCAGTACCCGACAGAGTAACTATGGCTACACCTTC

v_call: TRBV28
d_call: -
clone_size: -
j_call: TRBJ1-2
cdr3_aa: CASIQGGGNYGYTF
cdr3_nt: TGTGCCAGCATCCAGGGAGGAGGCAACTATGGCTACACCTTC

v_call: TRBV5-1
d_call: -
clone_size: few
j_call: TRBJ2-5
cdr3_aa: CASSLDTQETQYF
cdr3_nt: TGCGCCAGCAGCTTAGACACACAAGAGACCCAGTACTTC

v_call: TRBV14
d_call: -
clone_size: -
j_call: TRBJ1-2
cdr3_aa: CASSQDPGQLYGYTF
cdr3_nt: TGTGCCAGCAGCCAAGATCCCGGACAGCTTTATGGCTACACCTTC

v_call: TRBV12-3/TRBV12-4
d_call: TRBD1
clone_size: -
j_call: TRBJ1-6
cdr3_aa: CASRRQGNSPLHF
cdr3_nt: TGTGCCAGCAGAAGACAGGGTAATTCACCCCTCCACTTT

v_call: TRBV6-4
d_call: TRBD2
clone_size: -
j_call: TRBJ2-2
cdr3_aa: CASSDGTSSGELFF
cdr3_nt: TGTGCCAGCAGTGACGGGACTAGTAGCGGGGAGCTGTTTTTT

v_call: TRBV9
d_call: TRBD1
clone_size: -
j_call: TRBJ1-3
cdr3_aa: CASSGQGPIYF
cdr3_nt: TGTGCCAGCAGCGGACAGGGCCCTATATATTTT

v_call: TRBV30
d_call: -
clone_size: -
j_call: TRBJ2-1
cdr3_aa: CASTRRGEQFF
cdr3_nt: TGTGCCTCGACAAGGCGGGGTGAGCAGTTCTTC

v_call: TRBV6-2/TRBV6-3
d_call: -
clone_size: -
j_call: TRBJ1-6
cdr3_aa: CASSYERERSANNSPLHF
cdr3_nt: TGTGCCAGCAGTTACGAACGGGAGAGGTCGGCCAATAATTCACCCCTCCACTTT

v_call: TRBV15
d_call: -
clone_size: -
j_call: TRBJ2-3
cdr3_aa: CATSFRDFGTDTQYF
cdr3_nt: TGTGCCACCAGCTTCCGGGACTTCGGCACAGATACGCAGTATTTT

v_call: TRBV19
d_call: TRBD1
clone_size: -
j_call: TRBJ1-6
cdr3_aa: CASSTYTGVVSPLHF
cdr3_nt: TGTGCCAGTAGTACCTACACAGGGGTGGTTTCACCCCTCCACTTT

v_call: TRBV10-3
d_call: -
clone_size: -
j_call: TRBJ2-3
cdr3_aa: CAISERAQGPDTQYF
cdr3_nt: TGTGCCATCAGTGAGAGGGCGCAGGGCCCAGATACGCAGTATTTT

v_call: TRBV7-6
d_call: -
clone_size: -
j_call: TRBJ1-3
cdr3_aa: CASSPIRSSHSGNTIYF
cdr3_nt: TGTGCCAGCAGCCCTATAAGGTCTAGCCACTCTGGAAACACCATATATTTT

v_call: TRBV4-1
d_call: TRBD2
clone_size: few
j_call: TRBJ2-5
cdr3_aa: CASSQEVLAGGRQETQYF
cdr3_nt: TGCGCCAGCAGCCAAGAGGTGCTAGCGGGGGGCCGCCAAGAGACCCAGTACTTC

v_call: TRBV11-3
d_call: TRBD1
clone_size: few
j_call: TRBJ2-2
cdr3_aa: CASSSLQGAAENGELFF
cdr3_nt: TGTGCCAGCAGCTCTTTACAGGGGGCCGCGGAAAACGGGGAGCTGTTTTTT

v_call: TRBV10-3
d_call: -
clone_size: -
j_call: TRBJ1-5
cdr3_aa: CASSQGTYNQPQHF
cdr3_nt: TGTGCCAGCTCGCAGGGGACCTACAATCAGCCCCAGCATTTT

v_call: TRBV28
d_call: -
clone_size: -
j_call: TRBJ2-2
cdr3_aa: CASSLIGDATGELFF
cdr3_nt: TGTGCCAGCAGTCTTATCGGGGATGCCACCGGGGAGCTGTTTTTT

v_call: TRBV5-1
d_call: -
clone_size: -
j_call: TRBJ2-1
cdr3_aa: CASSLSMAVSDNEQFF
cdr3_nt: TGCGCCAGCAGCCTCTCGATGGCGGTCAGCGACAATGAGCAGTTCTTC

v_call: TRBV14
d_call: TRBD1
clone_size: once
j_call: TRBJ2-5
cdr3_aa: CASSRGQGINQETQYF
cdr3_nt: TGTGCCAGCAGCCGCGGACAGGGGATAAATCAAGAGACCCAGTACTTC

v_call: TRBV12-3/TRBV12-4
d_call: -
clone_size: once
j_call: TRBJ1-1
cdr3_aa: CASLYTGLAEAFF
cdr3_nt: TGTGCCAGCCTGTATACAGGGCTGGCTGAAGCTTTCTTT

v_call: TRBV7-2
d_call: -
clone_size: -
j_call: TRBJ2-1
cdr3_aa: CASSSSGYNEQFF
cdr3_nt: TGTGCCAGCAGCTCCAGCGGCTACAATGAGCAGTTCTTC

v_call: TRBV27
d_call: TRBD1
clone_size: -
j_call: TRBJ2-5
cdr3_aa: CASRTTGVETQYF
cdr3_nt: TGTGCCAGCAGGACGACAGGGGTTGAGACCCAGTACTTC

v_call: TRBV5-1
d_call: -
clone_size: -
j_call: TRBJ2-1
cdr3_aa: CASSEPGRHNEQFF
cdr3_nt: TGCGCCAGCAGCGAACCGGGTCGACACAATGAGCAGTTCTTC

v_call: TRBV24-1
d_call: TRBD1
clone_size: -
j_call: TRBJ1-5
cdr3_aa: CATSDRTGDLSNQPQHF
cdr3_nt: TGTGCCACCAGTGATCGGACAGGGGACCTTAGCAATCAGCCCCAGCATTTT

v_call: TRBV25-1
d_call: -
clone_size: -
j_call: TRBJ1-1
cdr3_aa: CASSGQMNTEAFF
cdr3_nt: TGTGCCAGCAGTGGACAGATGAACACTGAAGCTTTCTTT

v_call: TRBV14
d_call: -
clone_size: few
j_call: TRBJ1-1
cdr3_aa: CASSQARGLLHEAFF
cdr3_nt: TGTGCCAGCAGCCAAGCCCGGGGACTACTCCATGAAGCTTTCTTT

v_call: TRBV2
d_call: -
clone_size: -
j_call: TRBJ1-6
cdr3_aa: CASRLDSSSYNSPLHF
cdr3_nt: TGTGCCAGCAGGTTGGACTCGAGCTCCTATAATTCACCCCTCCACTTT

v_call: TRBV4-1
d_call: TRBD2
clone_size: few
j_call: TRBJ2-3
cdr3_aa: CASSRGSGASTDTQYF
cdr3_nt: TGCGCCAGCAGCCGGGGGAGCGGGGCTAGCACAGATACGCAGTATTTT

v_call: TRBV19
d_call: -
clone_size: -
j_call: TRBJ1-3
cdr3_aa: CASSSLQGRSGNTIYF
cdr3_nt: TGTGCCAGTAGTTCCCTACAGGGTCGCTCTGGAAACACCATATATTTT

v_call: TRBV2
d_call: TRBD1
clone_size: -
j_call: TRBJ1-2
cdr3_aa: CASSEAGQGEGGYTF
cdr3_nt: TGTGCCAGCAGTGAAGCAGGACAGGGGGAAGGCGGCTACACCTTC

v_call: TRBV10-3
d_call: -
clone_size: -
j_call: TRBJ1-5
cdr3_aa: CAISESGGEGQPQHF
cdr3_nt: TGTGCCATCAGTGAGTCGGGGGGGGAGGGACAGCCCCAGCATTTT

v_call: TRBV6-5
d_call: TRBD2
clone_size: -
j_call: TRBJ2-1
cdr3_aa: CASSSTSGLSYNEQFF
cdr3_nt: TGTGCCAGCAGTTCGACTAGCGGTCTCTCCTACAATGAGCAGTTCTTC

v_call: TRBV7-2
d_call: TRBD2
clone_size: -
j_call: TRBJ2-1
cdr3_aa: CASSLVASGGVNEQFF
cdr3_nt: TGTGCCAGCAGCTTAGTTGCTAGCGGGGGGGTAAATGAGCAGTTCTTC

v_call: TRBV2
d_call: -
clone_size: -
j_call: TRBJ2-3
cdr3_aa: CAVNSPEADTQYF
cdr3_nt: TGTGCCGTCAACTCCCCTGAGGCAGATACGCAGTATTTT

v_call: TRBV11-2
d_call: -
clone_size: -
j_call: TRBJ1-4
cdr3_aa: CASSPATNEKLFF
cdr3_nt: TGTGCCAGCAGCCCAGCAACTAATGAAAAACTGTTTTTT